This T cell receptor (beta chain) was found in a study of low-dose radiotherapy and immunotherapy resistance in tumors. Alpha- and beta-chain coverage of first-strand cDNA came from TRAV- and TRBV-specific primers. Using a constant-region primer together with a V-primer adapter, TCRs were subjected to around 20 PCR cycles of amplification. TCRdb reprocessed the reads via MiXCR and lists one record per CDR3 protein. Of about 100,000 distinct CDR3 sequences in the sample, around 21% are singletons; the top ten hold roughly 3.9%. The CDR3 has 16 amino acids. Germline V CDR1 and CDR2: SGHTA, FQGNSA. Trimming took 2 bases from V and 2 from J, leaving 15 bases between them. As to time point: after trial treatment. The treatment denotes: LDRT plus nivolumab, ipilimumab, low-dose cyclophosphamide and aspirin (RACIN trial). There are many counts of this clonotype.

The source of this sequence is a male donor with prostate cancer. This chain links TRBV7-2 with TRBJ1-2; D unresolved. The material was PBMCs, obtained after low-dose radiotherapy plus immunotherapy. The CDR3 DNA reads as TGTGCCAGCAGCTTAAAAACTGGCAGCATCAACTATGGCTACACCTTC. Translation gives CASSLKTGSINYGYTF. Full variable domain (rest looked up from reference TRBV7-2 and TRBJ1-2): GAGVSQSPSNKVTEKGKDVELRCDPISGHTALYWYRQSLGQGLEFLIYFQGNSAPDKSGLPSDRFSAERTGGSVSTLTIQRTQQEDSAVYLCASSLKTGSINYGYTFGSGTRLTVV.